This T cell receptor beta chain was sequenced in a study of blood T cell repertoires in COVID-19. Study-wide background: Whether acute or convalescent, the COVID-19 samples came from the United States, Italy and Spain. T cells, B-cell-depleted T cells, or PBMCs provided the cDNA or gDNA that served as material.

Original data processing: Estimates of nucleated cell counts were drawn from the amplification of reference gene primers. Produced via immunoSEQ multiplex PCR; TCRdb's table is partial and in-frame only. That table supplies the V and J calls and clone size; D and trimming were determined from the DNA. The table includes a few hundred thousand clones, 70% to 90% detected once. Germline-derived CDR1 and CDR2 are MGHDK and SYGVNS. The CDR3 is 17 amino acids. V dropped 6 bases and J dropped 0 bases, with 21 bases sitting between them. Those enrolled in Seattle joined during active infection and were followed longitudinally afterward.

Sequencing was done on a sample of peripheral blood. This clonotype was sampled from a man aged 45-65 years with COVID-19, enrolled during active disease. The chain uses TRBV25-1 and TRBJ2-7, with D maybe TRBD1 (6 bases). CDR3 sequence reads: CASSAARGTDSSYEQYF. CDR3 coding DNA: TGTGCCAGCAGCGCTGCGAGGGGGACCGACAGCTCCTACGAGCAGTACTTC.